These 20 T cell receptor beta chains were sequenced from one sample in a study of T cells in Graves' hyperthyroidism and ophthalmopathy. RNA transcripts were the template for amplifying TCR beta CDR3 regions. When the TCR CDR3 underwent first-round RT-PCR, the HTBI primer set was used. MiXCR was run by TCRdb on the multiplex PCR reads, yielding one entry per CDR3 protein. Here the sample spans about 500,000 distinct CDR3 sequences, 16% being singletons. The sample comprised blood. All receptors derive from a woman aged 30 to 39 with Graves' ophthalmopathy.

The chain carries TRBV20-1 and TRBJ2-5; D remains ambiguous. Germline values: CDR1 DFQATT, CDR2 SNEGSKA (reference sequence). The CDR3 runs 13 residues. The ends were cut back, 7 bases at V and 2 bases at J, with 14 bases in the middle. CDR3 bases: TGCAGTGGGCAGGATGCGAATCAAGAGACCCAGTACTTC. It encodes CSGQDANQETQYF.

This clonotype was seen ten or more times. This chain connects TRBV15 to TRBJ1-4, with D possibly being TRBD1 (5 bases). The CDR3 consists of 12 residues. Germline V gene data show CDR1 as LNHNV and CDR2 as YYDKDF (reference sequence). V was clipped by 7 bases and J by 7 bases, with 10 bases between them. The CDR3 spells CATKGRSEKLFF. The CDR3 coding sequence is TGTGCCACCAAGGGGAGGAGTGAAAAACTGTTTTTT.

A remark on this clonotype: One junction end disagrees with the germline gene, perhaps due to a read error. The J gene is TRBJ2-7, the V gene TRBV14; TRBD2 aligns across 9 bases. CDR1 and CDR2 (germline): SGHDN, FVKESK. CDR3 length equals 14 residues. The CDR3 region has the DNA TGTGCCATCAGCCAAGAACTGCGGGAGGGCGTGCAGTACTTC. Residues: CAISQELREGVQYF.

This rearrangement joins TRBV19 to TRBJ2-5; 10 bases map to TRBD1. With V trimmed by 3 bases and J by 1 base, 5 bases remained unmatched. Germline lookup yields CDR1 LNHDA and CDR2 SQIVND (reference sequence). The CDR3 sequence is 16 residues long. DNA of the CDR3: TGTGCCAGTAGTATCCGGACAGGGGGTACCCAAGAGACCCAGTACTTC. Protein product: CASSIRTGGTQETQYF. The full variable domain, completed using reference TRBV19 and TRBJ2-5, is DGGITQSPKYLFRKEGQNVTLSCEQNLNHDAMYWYRQDPGQGLRLIYYSQIVNDFQKGDIAEGYSVSREKKESFPLTVTSAQKNPTAFYLCASSIRTGGTQETQYFGPGTRLLVL.

This clonotype was detected a few times. V and J are TRBV4-3 and TRBJ2-3; 11 bases align to TRBD2. V dropped 3 bases and J dropped 2; count of bases not matched to a gene: 7. Germline V CDR1 and CDR2: LGHNA, YSLEER. The CDR3 has 17 residues. This CDR3 reads CASSHPTSGTPTDTQYF. DNA of the CDR3: TGCGCCAGCAGCCACCCGACTAGCGGGACCCCCACAGATACGCAGTATTTT.

Remarks on this clonotype: A read error may explain this, as a much larger clone is one base away. The J gene is TRBJ1-3, the V gene TRBV28; D is unclear. CDR3 size: 15 residues. Trimming removed 8 bases at V and 11 bases at J, with 25 bases between. CDR1 MDHEN and CDR2 SYDVKM come from the germline V gene. The CDR3 is CASGPALAPSTPIYF. In DNA form, the CDR3 reads TGTGCCAGCGGTCCCGCTCTAGCACCCTCTACCCCCATATATTTT.

This clonotype was detected only a few times. The chain links TRBV28 to TRBJ2-7, with 11 nucleotides matching TRBD1. The CDR3 is made up of 14 amino acids. Germline CDR1 MDHEN, CDR2 SYDVKM. Trimming cost V 6 bases and J 5 bases; bases outside gene matches: 6. This CDR3 is CASRPGTGGNEQYF. CDR3 coding DNA: TGTGCCAGCAGACCTGGGACAGGGGGGAACGAGCAGTACTTC.

This clonotype was counted between two and nine times. The rearrangement links TRBV29-1 to TRBJ2-5; 8 bases fit TRBD1. The germline CDR1 and CDR2 sequences are SQVTM and ANQGSEA. The trim removed 6 bases at V and 3 bases at J, leaving 12 bases unmatched. The CDR3 totals 15 residues. CDR3 sequence (DNA): TGCAGCGTCTCCGCCCGGGACAGGAGAAAAGAGACCCAGTACTTC. Translating gives CSVSARDRRKETQYF.

The chain has TRBV4-1 and TRBJ1-2; unclear D gene. The CDR3 totals 14 residues. Germline V gene sequence: CDR1 MGHRA, CDR2 YSYEKL. Trimming left V 1 base short and J 8 bases short, with 14 bases between. The CDR3 region is CASSQVKEIGGYTF. The CDR3 DNA sequence: TGCGCCAGCAGCCAAGTTAAGGAGATAGGCGGCTACACCTTC.

The rearrangement uses TRBV9 and TRBJ2-1; 11 nucleotides line up with TRBD2. This CDR3 has 19 residues. Germline loops: CDR1 SGDLS, CDR2 YYNGEE. Trimming removed 0 bases from V and 4 bases from J; junction bases left unmatched: 12. CDR3 region: CASSVALAGGPVPYNEQFF. DNA of the CDR3: TGTGCCAGCAGCGTAGCTCTAGCGGGAGGCCCCGTCCCTTACAATGAGCAGTTCTTC.

Many counts were recorded for this clonotype. The rearrangement links TRBV29-1 to TRBJ1-1; 7 nucleotides line up with TRBD1. The CDR3 spans 12 residues. V lost 0 bases and J lost 10; bases outside the gene matches: 5. Germline lookup yields CDR1 SQVTM and CDR2 ANQGSEA. The CDR3 DNA follows: TGCAGCGTTGAAGATCAGGGGGTGATAGCTTTCTTT. The encoded protein is CSVEDQGVIAFF.

This clonotype occurred a few times. A much larger clone lies one base from this, so it may be a read error. The chain combines TRBV5-1 with TRBJ1-2, with a tentative D call TRBD1 (5 bases). This CDR3 contains 12 residues. CDR1 is SGHRS and CDR2 is YFSETQ in the germline V gene. CDR3: CANSSGHYGYTF. CDR3 bases: TGCGCCAACAGCTCGGGACACTATGGCTACACCTTC.

The chain joins TRBV19 to TRBJ2-7; D not certain. The CDR3 has 13 amino acids. The V gene lost 6 bases and the J gene lost 2 bases, with 11 bases spanning the gap. Germline V gene lookup returns CDR1 LNHDA and CDR2 SQIVND (reference sequence). The CDR3 loop is CASSTLGPYEQYF. The CDR3 coding sequence is TGTGCCAGTAGCACCCTCGGTCCCTACGAGCAGTACTTC.

As concerns this clonotype: A much bigger clone sits one base away, suggesting this may be a read error. J is TRBJ2-7 and V is TRBV7-9, with a tentative D call TRBD1 (6 bases). Germline V gives CDR1 SEHNR, CDR2 FQNEAQ (reference sequence). CDR3 length: 12 amino acids. In nucleotides, the CDR3 is TGTGCCAGCATGGACAGCTCCTACGAGCAGTGCTTC. Protein: CASMDSSYEQCF.

This clonotype has a handful of counts. The chain has TRBV4-1 and TRBJ2-5; either TRBD1 or TRBD2 may fit D (5 bases each). CDR3 length: 16 amino acids. The V end lost 0 bases, the J end lost 4 bases, and 15 bases lay between the germline ends. Germline lookup yields CDR1 MGHRA and CDR2 YSYEKL. CDR3 DNA: TGCGCCAGCAGCCAAGAGAGCATGAGGGGTTCAGAGACCCAGTACTTC. It specifies CASSQESMRGSETQYF.

In its sample, this clonotype was seen many times. The chain couples TRBV20-1 to TRBJ2-1; 11 nucleotides align to TRBD2. The CDR3 consists of 15 residues. Germline V lookup: CDR1 DFQATT, CDR2 SNEGSKA (reference sequence). V lost 3 bases, J lost 7 bases, and 8 bases stayed unmatched. This chain's CDR3 is CSASPQLAGVNEQFF. The CDR3 nucleotides are TGCAGTGCTAGCCCCCAACTAGCGGGAGTTAATGAGCAGTTCTTC.

This clonotype has a count of ten or more. The chain combines TRBV6-1 with TRBJ1-2, with D tentatively TRBD1 (6 bases). Deletions cut 6 bases from V and 5 bases from J, with 19 bases between. Germline V lookup: CDR1 MNHNS, CDR2 SASEGT. There are 15 residues in the CDR3. The CDR3 here is CASSAEQGSRYGYTF. CDR3 sequence (DNA): TGTGCCAGCAGCGCCGAACAGGGTAGTAGGTATGGCTACACCTTC.

The chain recombines TRBV29-1 with TRBJ2-7; D gene ambiguous. Germline V CDR1 and CDR2: SQVTM, ANQGSEA. CDR3 length equals 15 residues. Trimming removed 7 bases from V and 0 bases from J, with 19 bases in between. The CDR3 DNA reads as TGCAGCGGGCGGACCGACTCGATGAGCTCCTACGAGCAGTACTTC. Residues: CSGRTDSMSSYEQYF.

On this clonotype itself: This clone may be a read error of a much larger clone one base away. The chain couples TRBV7-8 to TRBJ2-7; TRBD2 aligns across 12 bases. Unmatched junction bases numbered 6, after V lost 2 bases and J lost 7 bases. Germline V lookup: CDR1 SGHVS, CDR2 FQNEAQ. This CDR3 has 15 amino acids. In DNA, the CDR3 is TGTGCCAGCAGCTTATCACTAGCGGGAGGTTATGAGCAGTACTTC. It translates to CASSLSLAGGYEQYF.

This clonotype has a handful of counts. The genes are TRBV5-6 and TRBJ2-3, with 7 nucleotides matching TRBD1. V dropped 2 bases and J dropped 5; count of bases not matched to a gene: 2. The CDR3 is made up of 13 amino acids. Germline assignment: CDR1 SGHDT and CDR2 YYEEEE. The CDR3: CASSLTGEDTQYF. The CDR3 coding sequence is TGTGCCAGCAGCTTAACAGGGGAAGATACGCAGTATTTT.